The T cell receptor beta chain under discussion was sequenced for a study of shared clonotypes between healthy human individuals. General study findings and limits: Non-shared clonotypes showed lower generation probabilities than clonotypes common to all four donors.

The authors divided CD4+ cells into CD45RA+ naive and CD45RA-negative memory subsets. Only in-frame clones appear in the TCRdb table, and some are missing; sequencing was by immunoSEQ multiplex PCR. The sample records 2 million to 2.5 million clones, roughly 90% being singletons. With regard to this clone: Its cognate antigen is unknown.

This receptor was identified in a man between 18 and 29 years old in good health. Some clones in this sample may be carry-over from other donors' samples. Sequencing was carried out using naive CD4+ T cells from PBMCs. The subset here: CD45RA+ positively selected.

The CDR3 spells CASSLRPGGGQETQYF. The DNA of the CDR3 is TGTGCCAGCAGTTTAAGGCCGGGGGGTGGACAAGAGACCCAGTACTTC. This rearrangement joins TRBV27 to TRBJ2-5; TRBD2 aligns across 7 bases. This CDR3 spans 16 amino acids. J was trimmed by 2 bases and V by 2 bases; bases with no gene match: 8. In germline, CDR1 is MNHEY, CDR2 SMNVEV (reference sequence).